The TCR beta chain described here comes from a study of blood T cell repertoires in COVID-19. In the study overall: Sources were T cells, B-cell-depleted T cells, or PBMCs; the material itself was cDNA or gDNA.

Germline values: CDR1 SGHRS, CDR2 YFSETQ. CDR3 size: 17 residues. The germline V and J ends were trimmed by 4 bases and 0 bases, with 17 bases remaining between them. Sequencing used immunoSEQ multiplex PCR; TCRdb keeps in-frame clones, though not all of them. The profile covers some 150,000 clones, with 87% appearing a single time and roughly 37% taken by the ten largest. The receptor comes from a man aged 50-59 years who had recovered from COVID-19. The chain carries TRBV5-1 and TRBJ1-3; maybe TRBD1 (5 bases). Sequenced input: peripheral blood. The CDR3 region has the DNA TGCGCCAGCAGCAACCAGTTAACAGGAAGCTCTGGAAACACCATATATTTT. Translating gives CASSNQLTGSSGNTIYF.